Each of the 29 T cell receptor beta chains below was sequenced from the same sample in a study of cytotoxic CD8 clonotypes in ibrutinib-treated CLL. TCRdb's copy holds only in-frame clones and misses some; the assay was immunoSEQ multiplex PCR. The sample holds fewer than 100,000 clones; about 76% are singletons and the top ten take around 5%. The sample in question was PBMCs, obtained after 12 months of ibrutinib treatment. The receptors shown here come from a human donor with chronic lymphocytic leukemia.

J is TRBJ1-4 and V is TRBV28, with TRBD1 as a possible D gene (5 bases). The germline V gene encodes CDR1 MDHEN and CDR2 SYDVKM. Trimming removed 10 bases from V and 7 bases from J, with 19 bases in between. The CDR3 runs to 14 residues. DNA of the CDR3: TGTGCCACCACAGCGGGGGGAATGGGTGAAAAACTGTTTTTT. It specifies CATTAGGMGEKLFF.

The V and J genes are TRBV4-2 and TRBJ2-5, with 14 positions matching TRBD2. J was trimmed by 5 bases and V by 3 bases; bases with no gene match: 5. The CDR3 is 16 residues long. Germline CDR1 is LGHNA and CDR2 is YNFKEQ. DNA for the CDR3: TGTGCCAGCAGCCATCGACTAGCGGGGGGGCAGGAGACCCAGTACTTC. Residues: CASSHRLAGGQETQYF.

V gene TRBV28 combines with J gene TRBJ2-3; D gene ambiguous. V gave up 10 bases and J gave up 6 bases, with 17 bases separating them. Per the germline V gene, CDR1 is MDHEN and CDR2 is SYDVKM. The CDR3 covers 13 residues. This chain's CDR3 is CATTPGRSDTQYF. In DNA, the CDR3 is TGTGCCACGACCCCCGGCAGGTCCGATACGCAGTATTTT.

The chain carries TRBV29-1 and TRBJ1-2, with D possibly being TRBD1 (5 bases). Trimming stripped 4 bases from V and 8 bases from J, with 8 bases between. This CDR3 region has 10 residues. The germline V gene has CDR1 SQVTM and CDR2 ANQGSEA. Here the CDR3 reads CSVAGTGYTF. DNA for the CDR3: TGCAGCGTTGCCGGGACCGGCTACACCTTC.

The chain uses TRBV28 and TRBJ2-7; D perhaps matches TRBD2 (7 bases). Germline V lookup: CDR1 MDHEN, CDR2 SYDVKM. V was shortened by 10 bases and J by 5 bases, with 18 bases between the two germline ends. The CDR3 spans 13 residues. CDR3 residues: CATQRPGGHEQYF. CDR3 nucleotide sequence: TGTGCCACCCAACGGCCGGGGGGCCACGAGCAGTACTTC. Complete variable domain (other parts from reference TRBV28 and TRBJ2-7): DVKVTQSSRYLVKRTGEKVFLECVQDMDHENMFWYRQDPGLGLRLIYFSYDVKMKEKGDIPEGYSVSREKKERFSLILESASTNQTSMYLCATQRPGGHEQYFGPGTRLTVT.

The chain links TRBV7-6 to TRBJ2-6, with 8 bases matching TRBD1. V was clipped by 5 bases and J by 3 bases; unmatched bases: 6. CDR1 and CDR2 (germline): SGHVS, FNYEAQ. The CDR3 consists of 16 residues. Here the CDR3 reads CASSQQGANGANVLTF. In DNA form, the CDR3 reads TGTGCCAGCAGCCAGCAGGGGGCTAATGGGGCCAACGTCCTGACTTTC.

V is TRBV28 and J is TRBJ2-5; 11 bases line up with TRBD2. J was trimmed by 5 bases and V by 5 bases; bases with no gene match: 10. CDR3 size: 16 residues. CDR1 is MDHEN, CDR2 SYDVKM, per germline. The CDR3, as DNA: TGTGCCAGCAGTGCGTCTAGCGGGGGGTTAGGGGAGACCCAGTACTTC. As protein: CASSASSGGLGETQYF. The full variable domain, in which reference TRBV28 and TRBJ2-5 provide the parts outside the CDR3, is DVKVTQSSRYLVKRTGEKVFLECVQDMDHENMFWYRQDPGLGLRLIYFSYDVKMKEKGDIPEGYSVSREKKERFSLILESASTNQTSMYLCASSASSGGLGETQYFGPGTRLLVL.

The rearrangement uses TRBV7-9 and TRBJ2-7; D unclear. The CDR3 covers 13 residues. V dropped 4 bases and J dropped 0 bases, with 7 bases sitting between them. From germline, CDR1 is SEHNR and CDR2 FQNEAQ (reference sequence). DNA for the CDR3: TGTGCCAGCAGCTCGGACCTCTCCTACGAGCAGTACTTC. Its translation: CASSSDLSYEQYF.

In this sample, this clone turned up a few times. This chain connects TRBV7-2 to TRBJ1-4, with a tentative D call TRBD1 (5 bases). Germline V gene sequence: CDR1 SGHTA, CDR2 FQGNSA. The V end lost 5 bases, the J end lost 8 bases, and 15 bases lay between the germline ends. The CDR3 loop spans 14 amino acids. The CDR3 reads CASSGGWGVEKLFF. CDR3 DNA: TGTGCCAGCAGCGGCGGCTGGGGCGTGGAAAAACTGTTTTTT.

A note on this clone: Other DNA sequences from this sample encode an identical CDR3 as well. V usage is TRBV10-3 and J usage is TRBJ2-2; 8 positions match TRBD2. The germline gives CDR1 ENHRY, CDR2 SYGVKD. V was clipped by 4 bases and J by 6 bases; unmatched bases: 4. CDR3 length: 14 residues. CDR3 region: CAISAGLAAGELFF. The CDR3 DNA reads TGTGCCATCAGTGCAGGACTAGCCGCCGGGGAGCTGTTTTTT.

This clone was seen a few times. CDR3 residues: CSVEGGVRGYEQYF. CDR3 nucleotide sequence: TGCAGCGTTGAAGGGGGGGTTCGAGGCTACGAGCAGTACTTC. The V gene is TRBV29-1, the J gene TRBJ2-7, with a tentative D call TRBD2 (6 bases). Germline V CDR1 and CDR2: SQVTM, ANQGSEA. This CDR3 has 14 residues. Trimming pared 1 base from V and 3 bases from J, leaving 13 bases between.

The chain links TRBV7-2 to TRBJ2-5, with a tentative D call TRBD2 (7 bases). Germline lookup yields CDR1 SGHTA and CDR2 FQGNSA. CDR3 length equals 14 residues. Trimming cost V 0 bases and J 5 bases, with 10 bases left between them. Here the CDR3 reads CASSLAGGGETQYF. The DNA of the CDR3 is TGTGCCAGCAGCTTAGCGGGAGGGGGGGAGACCCAGTACTTC.

The chain links TRBV11-3 to TRBJ2-3; unclear D gene. CDR3 size: 13 residues. V lost 4 bases, J lost 1 base, and 6 bases lay in between. Per the germline V gene, CDR1 is SGHNT and CDR2 is YENEEA. The CDR3 sequence is CASSSPGTDTQYF. The CDR3 DNA reads TGTGCCAGCAGCTCCCCAGGCACAGATACGCAGTATTTT.

The gene calls are TRBV2 and TRBJ1-2, with D maybe TRBD1 (5 bases). The CDR3 consists of 13 residues. CDR1 is SNHLY and CDR2 is FYNNEI in the germline V gene. V lost 7 bases, J lost 7 bases, and 16 bases lay in between. CDR3 residues: CASIEGGRAGYTF. The DNA for the CDR3 is TGTGCCAGCATCGAGGGTGGCAGGGCTGGCTACACCTTC.

This sequence joins TRBV7-6 and TRBJ2-2, with no clear D. From germline, CDR1 is SGHVS and CDR2 FNYEAQ. V was cut by 4 bases and J by 6 bases, with 6 bases left in between. The CDR3 loop spans 12 amino acids. CDR3 DNA: TGTGCCAGCAGCTCGCCTGCCGGGGAGCTGTTTTTT. Translating gives CASSSPAGELFF.

J is TRBJ2-7 and V is TRBV4-3; 9 nucleotides match TRBD1. Germline V gene sequence: CDR1 LGHNA, CDR2 YSLEER. With V trimmed by 5 bases and J by 2 bases, 7 bases remained unmatched. CDR3 size: 15 residues. The CDR3 here is CASSARQGGTYEQYF. CDR3 coding DNA: TGCGCCAGCAGCGCCCGACAGGGGGGGACCTACGAGCAGTACTTC.

The chain recombines TRBV20-1 with TRBJ2-1; D call uncertain. The germline V gene has CDR1 DFQATT and CDR2 SNEGSKA (reference sequence). The CDR3 contains 11 residues. Trimming left V 6 bases short and J 4 bases short, with 7 bases between. CDR3 region: CSAARYNEQFF. The CDR3 DNA reads as TGCAGTGCGGCGCGGTACAATGAGCAGTTCTTC.

The chain links TRBV6-5 to TRBJ2-5; D might be TRBD2 (6 bases). CDR3 length: 15 residues. V shed 10 bases and J shed 0 bases, with 18 bases lying between them. CDR1 is MNHEY, CDR2 SVGAGI, per germline. The CDR3, as DNA: TGTGCCACCCGTTGGGACTCTTCGTACCAAGAGACCCAGTACTTC. Its translation: CATRWDSSYQETQYF.

This rearrangement joins TRBV5-4 to TRBJ1-1; TRBD1 matches 9 bases. The V and J ends lost 3 bases and 1 base, in that order; junction bases with no gene match: 1. This CDR3 region has 14 residues. Germline V gives CDR1 SGHNT, CDR2 YYREEE (reference sequence). In nucleotides, the CDR3 is TGTGCCAGCAGCTGGGACAGGGAGAACACTGAAGCTTTCTTT. Translation: CASSWDRENTEAFF.

The V gene is TRBV7-9, the J gene TRBJ2-1; the D gene could be TRBD1 or TRBD2 (6 bases each). Trimming stripped 3 bases from V and 5 bases from J, with 8 bases between. Germline V gene data show CDR1 as SEHNR and CDR2 as FQNEAQ (reference sequence). The CDR3 runs to 13 residues. The CDR3 DNA follows: TGTGCCAGCAGCTTTCGGGGGCACAATGAGCAGTTCTTC. It translates to CASSFRGHNEQFF.

The chain recombines TRBV7-9 with TRBJ2-2; D perhaps matches TRBD1 (5 bases). V lost 1 base and J 4 bases, leaving 10 bases between the germline ends. The germline V gene encodes CDR1 SEHNR and CDR2 FQNEAQ (reference sequence). This CDR3 has 15 residues. This chain's CDR3 is CASSLEQGFTGELFF. For the CDR3, the DNA is TGTGCCAGCAGCTTAGAGCAGGGTTTCACCGGGGAGCTGTTTTTT.

This clone was seen only once. The chain uses TRBV18 and TRBJ2-3; 10 bases fit TRBD1. V lost 6 bases to trimming and J lost 0 bases; unmatched junction nucleotides: 6. From germline, CDR1 is KGHSH and CDR2 LQKENI. The CDR3 loop spans 16 amino acids. CDR3 DNA sequence: TGTGCCAGCTCCCAAGGGACAGGGGAGAGCACAGATACGCAGTATTTT. Translating it yields CASSQGTGESTDTQYF. The whole variable domain, remainder taken from reference TRBV18 and TRBJ2-3, is NAGVMQNPRHLVRRRGQEARLRCSPMKGHSHVYWYRQLPEEGLKFMVYLQKENIIDESGMPKERFSAEFPKEGPSILRIQQVVRGDSAAYFCASSQGTGESTDTQYFGPGTRLTVL.

The chain joins TRBV7-8 to TRBJ2-5; D might be TRBD1 (6 bases). This CDR3 spans 14 amino acids. Germline assignment: CDR1 SGHVS and CDR2 FQNEAQ. With 5 bases removed from V and 2 bases from J, the gap between germline ends came to 12 bases. The CDR3 loop reads CASSLGATQETQYF. The CDR3 DNA sequence: TGTGCCAGCAGCCTGGGGGCGACACAAGAGACCCAGTACTTC.

CDR3 amino acids: CATRSAGPREKLFF. CDR3 nucleotides: TGTGCCACCAGGTCAGCCGGGCCTCGAGAAAAACTGTTTTTT. The V and J genes are TRBV15 and TRBJ1-4; D gene ambiguous. CDR3 length: 14 amino acids. Germline V gives CDR1 LNHNV, CDR2 YYDKDF (reference sequence). Trimming cost V 6 bases and J 8 bases, with 16 bases left between them. Supplemented by reference TRBV15 and TRBJ1-4, the full variable domain reads DAMVIQNPRYQVTQFGKPVTLSCSQTLNHNVMYWYQQKSSQAPKLLFHYYDKDFNNEADTPDNFQSRRPNTSFCFLDIRSPGLGDTAMYLCATRSAGPREKLFFGSGTQLSVL.

The DNA of the CDR3 is TGTGCCAGCAGCCCCTGGGACAGGGGAGGCACCGGGGAGCTGTTTTTT. Residues: CASSPWDRGGTGELFF. The chain is built from TRBV27 and TRBJ2-2; 10 bases match TRBD1. The CDR3 has 16 amino acids. V was clipped by 6 bases and J by 4 bases; unmatched bases: 8. Germline CDR1 reads MNHEY; CDR2 reads SMNVEV (reference sequence).

V and J are TRBV19 and TRBJ2-3, with 9 bases aligning to TRBD2. The CDR3 contains 13 residues. Trimming removed 8 bases from V and 5 bases from J; junction bases left unmatched: 5. Germline CDR1 reads LNHDA; CDR2 reads SQIVND (reference sequence). Here the CDR3 reads CASRGAGGDTQYF. In DNA form, the CDR3 reads TGTGCCAGTCGGGGAGCGGGGGGAGATACGCAGTATTTT.

This clone has more than one count but fewer than ten. The CDR3 DNA reads as TGCGCCAGCAGCCAAACACTAGCGGGAGGGGGGATTCAGTACTTC. It specifies CASSQTLAGGGIQYF. V and J are TRBV4-3 and TRBJ2-4; 13 positions match TRBD2. CDR3 length equals 15 residues. The V segment lost 2 bases and the J segment 10 bases; nucleotides outside the gene matches: 5. Germline V gives CDR1 LGHNA, CDR2 YSLEER.

About this clone itself: It may be a read error: a sequence one base away is much more abundant. The chain combines TRBV7-2 with TRBJ2-3, with D possibly being TRBD2 (7 bases). The CDR3 consists of 13 residues. CDR1 is SGHTA and CDR2 is FQGNSA in the germline V gene. The V and J ends lost 5 bases and 11 bases respectively, with 17 bases between them. The CDR3 loop is CASSERGGRMQYF. The CDR3 DNA reads as TGTGCCAGCAGCGAGAGGGGGGGCAGGATGCAGTATTTT.

This clone was found once. The chain combines TRBV6-5 with TRBJ1-2, with no clear D. The germline gives CDR1 MNHEY, CDR2 SVGAGI. The CDR3 is 14 amino acids. Trimming shortened V by 5 bases and J by 4 bases, and 14 bases separated the two germline ends. The CDR3 loop is CASSEFGVIYGYTF. The CDR3 region has the DNA TGTGCCAGCAGTGAATTCGGGGTCATCTATGGCTACACCTTC.